This record looks at one TCR beta chain sequence and its context. This CDR3 has 15 amino acids. V shed 3 bases and J shed 7 bases, with 19 bases lying between them. Germline assignment: CDR1 LNHNV and CDR2 YYDKDF (reference sequence). These data are taken from a study of blood T cell repertoires in COVID-19. About the research overall: Spain, Italy and the United States supplied samples that represented acute and convalescent COVID-19.

Per the original methods: Estimated nucleated cell counts came from reference gene primer amplification. Profiling relied on immunoSEQ multiplex PCR, and the TCRdb table lists in-frame clones only, not all of them. Clone size and V and J calls were adopted from that table, with D and trimming inferred from the DNA. This repertoire shows over 70,000 clones, around 90% found once; its top ten account for 5.5% to 8%. Sequenced: peripheral blood. The chain carries TRBV15 and TRBJ2-7; tentative D call: TRBD2 (6 bases). This TCR came from a man between 18 and 29 years old with COVID-19, enrolled during active disease. The CDR3 nucleotides read TGTGCCACCAGCAGGGGAGTGGGACTCCGTACGGAGCAGTACTTC. This codes for CATSRGVGLRTEQYF.